This T cell receptor beta chain derives from a study of blood T cell repertoires in COVID-19. On the study more broadly: From T cells, B-cell-depleted T cells, or PBMCs came the material, which was cDNA or gDNA.

This CDR3 spans 15 amino acids. The ends lost 6 bases at V and 9 bases at J; junction bases unmatched: 13. CDR1 and CDR2 from the germline V gene are LNHDA and SQIVND (reference sequence). Authors' processing steps: Nucleated cell number was recorded as an estimate derived from reference gene primer amplification. The repertoire was sequenced with immunoSEQ multiplex PCR; TCRdb's copy has only in-frame clones and lacks some. The D gene and trimming were derived from the DNA, and the V and J assignments and clone size from that table. This sample has around 200,000 clones; approximately 85% occur once, and the top ten carry 9.8%.

The chain uses TRBV19 and TRBJ2-1; 8 nucleotides agree with TRBD2. The TCR comes from an elderly woman with acute or convalescent COVID-19. Specimen: peripheral blood. CDR3 loop: CASSPAGVYLSEQFF. DNA of the CDR3: TGTGCCAGTAGCCCAGCGGGAGTGTATTTGAGTGAGCAGTTCTTC.